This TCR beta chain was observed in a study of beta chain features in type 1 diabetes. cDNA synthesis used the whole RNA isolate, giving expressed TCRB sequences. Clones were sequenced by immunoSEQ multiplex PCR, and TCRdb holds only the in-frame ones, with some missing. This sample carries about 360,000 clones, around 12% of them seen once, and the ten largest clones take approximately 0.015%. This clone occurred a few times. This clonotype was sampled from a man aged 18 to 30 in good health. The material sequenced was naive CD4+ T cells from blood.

In DNA, the CDR3 is TGTGCCAGCAGCCTCCGTTTCCATCGGCTAGCGGGAGCCTACTACGAGCAGTACTTC. It yields the protein CASSLRFHRLAGAYYEQYF. The chain recombines TRBV11-2 with TRBJ2-7; 10 bases align to TRBD2. After removal of 5 bases from V and 3 bases from J, the junction contained 19 bases not matched to a gene. Germline lookup yields CDR1 SGHAT and CDR2 FQNNGV. CDR3 length: 19 residues.